Listed below are T cell receptor beta chains from one sample, sequenced in a study of OX40 agonist ivuxolimab in advanced cancers. This table comes from immunoSEQ multiplex PCR, and its TCRdb copy is limited to in-frame clones, with some not included. The sample yields about 17,000 clones, less than 85% seen once. The sample here was CD4+ or CD8+ T cells sorted from blood, taken in a trial of the OX40 agonist ivuxolimab. These TCRs come from an adult with an advanced solid tumor such as melanoma, head and neck, liver or kidney cancer. Each CDR3 is given with its conserved first and last residue. Each record gives: clone size, V gene, J gene, D gene, CDR3 protein, CDR3 DNA. The D gene is left open where the match is weak. Expanded clones are given a class, and other clones once, few, many or no size at all.

>medium-sized|TRBV11-3|TRBJ1-3|-
CASSSMMGDTIYF
TGTGCCAGCAGCTCAATGATGGGAGACACCATATATTTT
>-|TRBV29-1|TRBJ1-2|-
CSVDKSGDLDYGYTF
TGCAGCGTTGACAAATCAGGGGACCTCGACTATGGCTACACCTTC
>-|TRBV11-2|TRBJ2-3|-
CASSLQGSDTQYF
TGTGCCAGCAGCTTACAGGGCTCAGATACGCAGTATTTT
>medium-sized|TRBV25-1|TRBJ1-1|TRBD1
CASSSGQGMLTEAFF
TGTGCCAGCAGTTCCGGACAGGGAATGTTGACTGAAGCTTTCTTT
>few|TRBV7-6|TRBJ1-5|-
CASSLWGQPQHF
TGTGCCAGCAGCTTGTGGGGACAGCCCCAGCATTTT
>once|TRBV27|TRBJ2-7|TRBD1
CASSPSGTGSYEQYF
TGTGCCAGCAGTCCATCCGGGACAGGGTCCTACGAGCAGTACTTC
>-|TRBV7-2|TRBJ2-7|TRBD2
CASSLVRLAGGSPYEQYF
TGTGCCAGCAGCTTAGTACGACTAGCGGGAGGGTCTCCCTACGAGCAGTACTTC
>-|TRBV9|TRBJ1-3|-
CASSVEGTGNTIYF
TGTGCCAGCAGCGTAGAGGGCACTGGAAACACCATATATTTT
>-|TRBV5-6|TRBJ2-1|-
CASSLVSSYNEQFF
TGTGCCAGCAGCTTGGTAAGCTCCTACAATGAGCAGTTCTTC
>-|TRBV4-1|TRBJ1-2|-
CASSQGGSYSNYGYTF
TGCGCCAGCAGCCAAGGCGGGAGTTACAGTAACTATGGCTACACCTTC
>-|TRBV7-9|TRBJ2-5|TRBD1
CASSSLRDRGTETQYF
TGTGCCAGCAGCTCCCTGCGGGACAGGGGTACGGAGACCCAGTACTTC